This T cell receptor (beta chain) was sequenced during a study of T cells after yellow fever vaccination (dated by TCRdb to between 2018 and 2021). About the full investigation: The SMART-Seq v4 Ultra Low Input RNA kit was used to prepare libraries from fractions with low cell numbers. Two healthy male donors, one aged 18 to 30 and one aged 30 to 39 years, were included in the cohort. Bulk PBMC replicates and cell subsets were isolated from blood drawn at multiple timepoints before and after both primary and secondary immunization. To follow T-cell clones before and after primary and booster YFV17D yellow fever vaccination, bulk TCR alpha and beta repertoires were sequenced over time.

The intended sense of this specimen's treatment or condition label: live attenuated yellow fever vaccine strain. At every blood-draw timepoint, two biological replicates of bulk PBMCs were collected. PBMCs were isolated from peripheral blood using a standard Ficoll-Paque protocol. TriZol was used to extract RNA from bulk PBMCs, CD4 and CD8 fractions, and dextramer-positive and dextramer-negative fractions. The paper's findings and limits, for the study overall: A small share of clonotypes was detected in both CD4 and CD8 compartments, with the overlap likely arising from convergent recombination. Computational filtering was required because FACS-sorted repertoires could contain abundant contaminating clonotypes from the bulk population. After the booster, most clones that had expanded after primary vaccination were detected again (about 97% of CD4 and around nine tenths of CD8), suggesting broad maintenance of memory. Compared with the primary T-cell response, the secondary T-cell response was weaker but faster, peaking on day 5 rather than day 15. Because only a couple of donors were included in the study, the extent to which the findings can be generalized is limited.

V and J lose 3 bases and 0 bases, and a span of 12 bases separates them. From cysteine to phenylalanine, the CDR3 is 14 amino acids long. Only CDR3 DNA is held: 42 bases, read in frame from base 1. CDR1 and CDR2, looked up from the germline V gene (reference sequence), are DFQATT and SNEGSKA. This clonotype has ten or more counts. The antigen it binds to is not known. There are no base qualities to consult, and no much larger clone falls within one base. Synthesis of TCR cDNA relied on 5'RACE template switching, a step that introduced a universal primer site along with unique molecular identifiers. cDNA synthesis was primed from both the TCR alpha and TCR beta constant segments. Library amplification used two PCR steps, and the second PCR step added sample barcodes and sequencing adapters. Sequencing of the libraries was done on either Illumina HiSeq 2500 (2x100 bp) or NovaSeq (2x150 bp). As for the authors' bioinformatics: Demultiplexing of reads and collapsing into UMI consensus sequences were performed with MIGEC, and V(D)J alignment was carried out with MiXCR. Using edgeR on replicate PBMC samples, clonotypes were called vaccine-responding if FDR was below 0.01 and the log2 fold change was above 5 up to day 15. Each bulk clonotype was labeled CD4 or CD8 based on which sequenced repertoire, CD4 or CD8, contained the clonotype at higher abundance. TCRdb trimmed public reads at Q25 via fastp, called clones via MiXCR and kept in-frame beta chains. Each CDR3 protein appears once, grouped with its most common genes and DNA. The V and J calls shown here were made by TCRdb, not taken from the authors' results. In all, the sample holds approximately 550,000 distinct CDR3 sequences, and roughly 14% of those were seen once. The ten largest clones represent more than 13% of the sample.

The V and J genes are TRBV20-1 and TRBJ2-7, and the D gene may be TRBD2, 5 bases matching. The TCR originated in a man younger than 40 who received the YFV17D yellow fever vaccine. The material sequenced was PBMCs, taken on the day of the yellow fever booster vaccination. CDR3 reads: CSASLAGSSYEQYF. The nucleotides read TGCAGTGCTAGTCTTGCGGGTTCCTCCTACGAGCAGTACTTC.